This is a list of T cell receptor beta chains from one sample in a study of beta chain features in type 1 diabetes. Clones were read by immunoSEQ multiplex PCR, and TCRdb kept only the in-frame ones, dropping some. The top ten clones hold 0.015% to 0.02% of a sample with hundreds of thousands of clones, around 12% of them seen once. The sequenced material came from naive CD4+ T cells from blood. The source of these receptors is a man between 18 and 35 years old in good health. CDR3s include the opening cysteine and the closing phenylalanine or tryptophan. The order of the fields is clone size, J gene, V gene, D gene, CDR3 DNA, CDR3 protein. A D gene is named only where the DNA matches it firmly. The listing skips clone size in some rows; elsewhere it reads once, few, many or a size class.

NA | TRBJ2-1 | TRBV10-3 | TRBD2 | TGTGCCCACGGCGGGAGAGGAAATGAGCAGTTCTTC | CAHGGRGNEQFF
NA | TRBJ2-1 | TRBV30 | TRBD2 | TGTGCCTGGAGTCCCTTGGGACTAGCGTCCTACAATGAGCAGTTCTTC | CAWSPLGLASYNEQFF
few | TRBJ2-1 | TRBV18 | TRBD1 | TGTGCCAGCTCACCAGGGGGACAGGGTAATGAGCAGTTCTTC | CASSPGGQGNEQFF
few | TRBJ2-7 | TRBV18 | NA | TGTGCCAGCTCACCAGCGGCGGAGAGCTCCTACGAGCAGTACTTC | CASSPAAESSYEQYF
NA | TRBJ2-3 | TRBV7-8 | NA | TGTGCCAGCAGCTTAACAGGCATAAGCACAGATACGCAGTATTTT | CASSLTGISTDTQYF
few | TRBJ2-3 | TRBV4-2 | TRBD2 | TGTGCCAGCAGCCAAGATGGGGGACTAGCGGGGAATACGCAGTATTTT | CASSQDGGLAGNTQYF
NA | TRBJ2-5 | TRBV7-3 | TRBD1 | TGTGCCAGCAGTCCGGACAGGGGATACCAAGAGACCCAGTACTTC | CASSPDRGYQETQYF
NA | TRBJ2-1 | TRBV12-5 | TRBD2 | TGTGCTAGTGGTTTCCATGGACTAGCGGGAGGGCCAGGTGAGCAGTTCTTC | CASGFHGLAGGPGEQFF
NA | TRBJ2-7 | TRBV5-1 | NA | TGCGCCAGCAGCTTGGGACTCTCCCCTAGCCCCAACGAGCAGTACTTC | CASSLGLSPSPNEQYF
few | TRBJ2-7 | TRBV6-6 | NA | TGTGCCAGCAGCCTTCAGAGACACCCCTGGGAGCAGTACTTC | CASSLQRHPWEQYF
few | TRBJ1-1 | TRBV18 | NA | TGTGCCAGCTCACCAATAGCGGCCTTTAACACTGAAGCTTTCTTT | CASSPIAAFNTEAFF
few | TRBJ2-1 | TRBV29-1 | TRBD2 | TGCAGCGTCTTAAGCGGGGTTTCATTTAATGAGCAGTTCTTC | CSVLSGVSFNEQFF
NA | TRBJ2-5 | TRBV5-1 | NA | TGCGCCAGCAGCTTCCAACCCGATCGGGAGACCCAGTACTTC | CASSFQPDRETQYF
few | TRBJ1-2 | TRBV2 | NA | TGTGCCAGCAGTATACTTCCAGGGGATGGCGGCTACACCTTC | CASSILPGDGGYTF